These T cell receptor beta chains were read from a single sample in a study of cytomegalovirus exposure and HLA in healthy donors. Method: immunoSEQ multiplex PCR; TCRdb's copy keeps in-frame clones and lacks some. Of fewer than 70,000 clones listed, about 86% were seen once; the top ten hold approximately 1.7%. Sequencing was carried out using PBMCs. All receptors derive from a man aged 40-55 years in good health and CMV-seronegative. Each CDR3 is given with its conserved first and last residue. A D gene is named only where the DNA matches it firmly. Size values are once, few and many counts, or a class for expanded clones, and some rows have none.

cdr3_nt: TGTGCCAGCAGTCGAGAACAGGGGGCTGGAAACACCATATATTTT; cdr3_aa: CASSREQGAGNTIYF; j_call: TRBJ1-3; d_call: TRBD1; clone_size: -; v_call: TRBV7-6
cdr3_nt: TGTGCCAGCAGCCCCCGGACAGCGAACACTGAAGCTTTCTTT; cdr3_aa: CASSPRTANTEAFF; j_call: TRBJ1-1; d_call: -; clone_size: -; v_call: TRBV7-2
cdr3_nt: TGTGCCAGCAGCCAAGTGAGGGGGCGGGGGGTAACAGATACGCAGTATTTT; cdr3_aa: CASSQVRGRGVTDTQYF; j_call: TRBJ2-3; d_call: -; clone_size: -; v_call: TRBV4-2
cdr3_nt: TGTGCCAGCAGCTTAGGGATCGGCGGGGGGTGGGGAGCGACCCAGTACTTC; cdr3_aa: CASSLGIGGGWGATQYF; j_call: TRBJ2-5; d_call: TRBD2; clone_size: -; v_call: TRBV7-2
cdr3_nt: TGTGCCTCCAGACGGGGGGGCTCTGGGGAGCTGTTTTTT; cdr3_aa: CASRRGGSGELFF; j_call: TRBJ2-2; d_call: TRBD2; clone_size: -; v_call: TRBV5-6
cdr3_nt: TGTGCCAGCAGCCTGATTAGCGGGGCCAGAGAGACCCAGTACTTC; cdr3_aa: CASSLISGARETQYF; j_call: TRBJ2-5; d_call: TRBD2; clone_size: -; v_call: TRBV5-4
cdr3_nt: TGCGCCAGCAGCCAAGATTCAGGGATCGACACTGAAGCTTTCTTT; cdr3_aa: CASSQDSGIDTEAFF; j_call: TRBJ1-1; d_call: -; clone_size: few; v_call: TRBV4-3
cdr3_nt: TGTGCCACCAGCAGAGATCGACGGGGGGTATTCAATGAGCAGTTCTTC; cdr3_aa: CATSRDRRGVFNEQFF; j_call: TRBJ2-1; d_call: TRBD2; clone_size: -; v_call: TRBV15
cdr3_nt: TGTGCCAGCAGTGGGACAGCCGGGAGGGAAACGCAGTATTTT; cdr3_aa: CASSGTAGRETQYF; j_call: TRBJ2-3; d_call: TRBD2; clone_size: -; v_call: TRBV2
cdr3_nt: TGTGCCAGCAGGGAACAGGGGGCAGGGGAGACCCAGTACTTC; cdr3_aa: CASREQGAGETQYF; j_call: TRBJ2-5; d_call: TRBD1; clone_size: -; v_call: TRBV5-4
cdr3_nt: TGTGCCAGCAGCTTCGTGGAGAACTATGGCTACACCTTC; cdr3_aa: CASSFVENYGYTF; j_call: TRBJ1-2; d_call: -; clone_size: -; v_call: TRBV7-2
cdr3_nt: TGCGCCAGCAGCCCGGACAGCTCTAACTATGGCTACACCTTC; cdr3_aa: CASSPDSSNYGYTF; j_call: TRBJ1-2; d_call: -; clone_size: -; v_call: TRBV5-1
cdr3_nt: TGCGCCAGCTCTAGCGGGGGGAACACAGATACGCAGTATTTT; cdr3_aa: CASSSGGNTDTQYF; j_call: TRBJ2-3; d_call: TRBD2; clone_size: -; v_call: TRBV10-2
cdr3_nt: TGCGCCAGCAGCCAAGCACACAGGTCTCCCTCTGGAAACACCATATATTTT; cdr3_aa: CASSQAHRSPSGNTIYF; j_call: TRBJ1-3; d_call: -; clone_size: -; v_call: TRBV4-3
cdr3_nt: TGCAGTACTAGCGGTGAAGAGACCCAGTACTTC; cdr3_aa: CSTSGEETQYF; j_call: TRBJ2-5; d_call: TRBD2; clone_size: once; v_call: TRBV20-1
cdr3_nt: TGCGCCAGCAGCTTGGCCCAGGGAGGCGGCACAGATACGCAGTATTTT; cdr3_aa: CASSLAQGGGTDTQYF; j_call: TRBJ2-3; d_call: -; clone_size: few; v_call: TRBV5-1